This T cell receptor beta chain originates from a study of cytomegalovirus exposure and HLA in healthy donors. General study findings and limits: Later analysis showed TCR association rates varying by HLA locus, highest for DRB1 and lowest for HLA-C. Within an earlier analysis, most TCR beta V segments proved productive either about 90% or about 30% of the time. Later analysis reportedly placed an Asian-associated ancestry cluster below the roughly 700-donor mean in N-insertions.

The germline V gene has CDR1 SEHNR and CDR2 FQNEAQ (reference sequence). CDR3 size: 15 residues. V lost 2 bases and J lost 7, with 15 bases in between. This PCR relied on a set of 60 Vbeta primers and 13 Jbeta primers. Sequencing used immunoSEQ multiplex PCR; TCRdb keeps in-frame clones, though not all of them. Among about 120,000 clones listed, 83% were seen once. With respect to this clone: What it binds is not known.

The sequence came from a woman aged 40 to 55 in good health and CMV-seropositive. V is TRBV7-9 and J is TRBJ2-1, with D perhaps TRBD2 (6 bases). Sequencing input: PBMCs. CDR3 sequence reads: CASSLSRFGSNEQFF. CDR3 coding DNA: TGTGCCAGCAGCTTATCGAGATTCGGGAGTAATGAGCAGTTCTTC.